The source of this TCR beta chain is a study of CD8 T cells in ankylosing spondylitis. Points from the study as a whole: Blood from ankylosing spondylitis patients appeared to carry a characteristic roughly eight-variant TCR beta motif.

Concerning this clonotype: The antigen is undetermined. A read error is possible here, since a much larger clone lies one base away.

Construction of TCR beta libraries was performed using quantitative 5'-RACE with molecular barcodes. TCRdb passed the 5' RACE reads through MiXCR, listing each CDR3 protein once. Of 200,000 to 250,000 distinct CDR3 sequences in the sample, roughly 26% were seen once. This TCR was sampled from a male donor with ankylosing spondylitis or in good health (not recorded which). Input material: blood, either unsorted or a sorted T cell fraction (not recorded which).

Here the CDR3 DNA reads TGTGCCAGCAGTGAAGGCCGGGGCGCTAATGAAAAACTGTTTTTT. It translates to CASSEGRGANEKLFF. V and J are TRBV6-1 and TRBJ1-4, with D perhaps matching TRBD1 (5 bases). This CDR3 contains 15 residues. CDR1 MNHNS and CDR2 SASEGT come from the germline V gene. The V end lost 1 base, the J end lost 3 bases, and 9 bases lay between the germline ends.